This is a list of T cell receptor beta chains from one sample in a study of tissue T cells after allogeneic stem cell transplantation. Produced via immunoSEQ multiplex PCR; TCRdb's table is partial and in-frame only. The table includes 8,000 to 10,000 clones, around 62% detected once. The sequenced sample was tissue from the ileum, obtained at autopsy. Source of these receptors: a woman aged 18-49 years with breast cancer. Both conserved end residues are part of each CDR3. D genes are given only for firm matches. The size of a clone is reported for some rows only, either as once, few or many, or as a class for expanded clones.

size,V,D,J,CDR3,DNA
once,TRBV18,-,TRBJ1-2,CASSGDYGYTF,TGTGCCAGCTCAGGGGACTATGGCTACACCTTC
-,TRBV28,TRBD2,TRBJ2-6,CASSTRRGGSSGANVLTF,TGTGCCAGCAGTACCCGACGGGGGGGTTCCTCTGGGGCCAACGTCCTGACTTTC
-,TRBV21-1,-,TRBJ2-7,CASSKGPTNQRASDEQYF,TGTGCCAGCAGCAAAGGGCCCACCAATCAACGGGCAAGTGACGAGCAGTACTTC
-,TRBV6-5,-,TRBJ2-7,CASRPGGGAANF,TGTGCCAGCAGACCAGGGGGGGGAGCGGCGAACTTC
few,TRBV5-1,-,TRBJ2-3,CASSPMDGTDTQYF,TGCGCCAGCAGCCCAATGGACGGCACAGATACGCAGTATTTT
-,TRBV7-9,-,TRBJ2-1,CASSLNPFEQFF,TGTGCCAGCAGCTTAAATCCATTCGAGCAGTTCTTC
-,TRBV6-6,-,TRBJ1-4,CASSAREDGGEKLFF,TGTGCCAGCAGCGCTAGAGAGGATGGCGGTGAAAAACTGTTTTTT
-,TRBV7-9,TRBD1,TRBJ2-5,CASSLRDRGPETQYF,TGTGCCAGCAGCTTAAGGGACAGGGGGCCAGAGACCCAGTACTTC
-,TRBV4-1,TRBD2,TRBJ2-1,CASSPRAREASYNEQFF,TGCGCCAGCAGCCCCCGCGCGCGGGAGGCATCCTACAATGAGCAGTTCTTC
-,TRBV2,TRBD1,TRBJ2-3,CASSGRTGGTDTQYF,TGTGCCAGCAGCGGAAGGACAGGGGGGACAGATACGCAGTATTTT
-,TRBV19,-,TRBJ2-7,CASSIGSIYEQYF,TGTGCCAGTAGTATCGGTTCGATTTACGAGCAGTACTTC
-,TRBV6-2/TRBV6-3,-,TRBJ1-6,CASSYRGGSPLHF,TGTGCCAGCAGTTACAGGGGCGGTTCACCCCTCCACTTT
-,TRBV5-1,-,TRBJ2-7,CASRKGLAGGEQYF,TGCGCCAGCAGGAAGGGCTTGGCTGGGGGCGAGCAGTACTTC
medium-sized,TRBV11-1,-,TRBJ1-5,CASSFNVNQPQHF,TGTGCCAGCAGCTTTAATGTCAATCAGCCCCAGCATTTT
once,TRBV30,TRBD2,TRBJ2-1,CAWTSTSGSQYNEQFF,TGTGCCTGGACATCGACTAGCGGCAGTCAATACAATGAGCAGTTCTTC
-,TRBV7-6,TRBD2,TRBJ2-1,CASSPHQGLAGASDEQFF,TGTGCCAGCAGCCCCCACCAGGGACTAGCGGGAGCGAGCGATGAGCAGTTCTTC
-,TRBV5-8,-,TRBJ1-5,CASSPRLGDQPQHF,TGTGCCAGCAGCCCCCGTTTAGGGGATCAGCCCCAGCATTTT
-,TRBV6-2/TRBV6-3,-,TRBJ2-3,CASSYVGGYTQYF,TGTGCCAGCAGTTACGTCGGGGGATATACGCAGTATTTT
-,TRBV6-5,TRBD1,TRBJ1-6,CASSYNQGEDSPLHF,TGTGCCAGCAGTTATAATCAGGGGGAAGATTCACCCCTCCACTTT
-,TRBV19,-,TRBJ2-1,CASREDREIYNEQFF,TGTGCCAGTAGAGAGGACCGGGAGATCTACAATGAGCAGTTCTTC
-,TRBV27,TRBD2,TRBJ2-5,CASSLLGGTQETQYF,TGTGCCAGCAGTTTGCTGGGGGGGACCCAAGAGACCCAGTACTTC
-,TRBV19,-,TRBJ2-5,CASSIFLGETQYF,TGTGCCAGTAGTATATTCCTGGGGGAGACCCAGTACTTC
-,TRBV18,-,TRBJ2-5,CASSPGVEETQYF,TGTGCCAGCTCACCAGGGGTGGAGGAGACCCAGTACTTC
-,TRBV6-6,TRBD2,TRBJ2-3,CASRGPSGSPHTQYF,TGTGCCAGCAGAGGGCCTAGCGGGAGCCCGCATACGCAGTATTTT
few,TRBV15,TRBD1,TRBJ2-5,CATTADRGETQYF,TGTGCCACCACGGCGGACAGGGGAGAGACCCAGTACTTC
-,TRBV11-2,-,TRBJ1-2,CASSLAGEDIAPNGYTF,TGTGCCAGTAGCTTAGCTGGAGAAGACATTGCTCCCAATGGCTACACCTTC
-,TRBV6-5,-,TRBJ2-5,CASDPATQETQYF,TGTGCCAGTGATCCTGCGACACAAGAGACCCAGTACTTC
-,TRBV5-4,-,TRBJ2-1,CASSFVAGAENNEQFF,TGTGCCAGCAGCTTCGTCGCTGGGGCGGAAAACAATGAGCAGTTCTTC
-,TRBV4-2,-,TRBJ2-1,CASSPDATGNEQFF,TGTGCCAGCAGCCCGGACGCGACAGGAAATGAGCAGTTCTTC
medium-sized,TRBV5-1,-,TRBJ1-4,CASGFDNNEKLFF,TGCGCCAGCGGTTTCGATAATAATGAAAAACTGTTTTTT
-,TRBV19,TRBD2,TRBJ2-1,CATRAGGPNEQFF,TGTGCCACAAGAGCGGGAGGCCCAAATGAGCAGTTCTTC
few,TRBV2,TRBD1,TRBJ1-5,CASSERTGGGNQPQHF,TGTGCCAGCAGTGAACGAACAGGGGGAGGCAATCAGCCCCAGCATTTT
-,TRBV19,TRBD1,TRBJ2-7,CASSRTGINYEQYF,TGTGCCAGCTCCCGGACAGGGATTAACTACGAGCAGTACTTC
-,TRBV29-1,-,TRBJ1-1,CSAGTSEAFF,TGCAGCGCCGGGACCTCTGAAGCTTTCTTT
once,TRBV7-2,TRBD1,TRBJ2-7,CASSLAGQGAYEQYF,TGTGCCAGCAGCTTAGCTGGTCAGGGGGCCTACGAGCAGTACTTC
large,TRBV9,-,TRBJ1-2,CASSLSAGREGGYTF,TGTGCCAGCAGCCTTAGCGCGGGGCGCGAAGGTGGCTACACCTTC
once,TRBV27,-,TRBJ2-1,CASRVTGAGINEQFF,TGTGCCAGCAGGGTAACAGGGGCGGGGATCAATGAGCAGTTCTTC
-,TRBV4-1,TRBD2,TRBJ2-3,CASSQLTSGSADTQYF,TGCGCCAGCAGCCAGCTGACTAGCGGGAGTGCGGATACGCAGTATTTT
once,TRBV28,-,TRBJ2-7,CASSEYYEQYF,TGTGCCAGCAGTGAATACTACGAGCAGTACTTC
few,TRBV6-6,-,TRBJ1-6,CASSSVANSPLHF,TGTGCCAGCAGTTCGGTAGCGAATTCACCCCTCCACTTT
once,TRBV7-2,-,TRBJ1-2,CASSPQGGYELNGYTF,TGTGCCAGCAGCCCCCAGGGAGGCTACGAACTTAATGGCTACACCTTC
-,TRBV5-6,-,TRBJ1-3,CASSLVGRENTIYF,TGTGCCAGCAGCTTGGTGGGCAGAGAAAACACCATATATTTT
-,TRBV24-1,-,TRBJ1-1,CATSDLTNTEAFF,TGTGCCACCAGTGATCTGACGAACACTGAAGCTTTCTTT
-,TRBV6-5,-,TRBJ1-4,CASSYHRGTGEKLFF,TGTGCCAGCAGTTACCACAGAGGCACGGGCGAAAAACTGTTTTTT
-,TRBV2,TRBD1,TRBJ2-5,CASQGDRGETQYF,TGTGCCAGCCAGGGGGATCGTGGGGAGACCCAGTACTTC
-,TRBV6-5,-,TRBJ2-7,CASSYRTPQSYEQYF,TGTGCCAGCAGTTACCGGACACCACAAAGCTACGAGCAGTACTTC